Sequencing of this T cell receptor beta chain was carried out in a study of cytomegalovirus exposure and HLA in healthy donors listed by TCRdb under 2017. Describing the broader study: According to an earlier analysis of 587 of the donors, about 179 million T cells yielded roughly 100 million unique TCR beta sequences and roughly 280 Gb of sequence data. Class I and class II HLA loci were covered by the typing at four-digit resolution. Four or five DR-DQ haplotypes were handled as single units for association and clustering, since linkage in the cohort was strong. Typing coverage varied by locus: roughly 620-640 donors for A, B, C, DRB1 and DQB1; more than 500 for DQA1; about 600 for DPA1; more than 450 for DPB1. The study profiled the T cell repertoires of approximately 700 subjects by immunosequencing and related them to cytomegalovirus serostatus. A later genetic analysis took genome-wide SNP genotypes for about 65% of the 666 donors and used that subset as a discovery cohort. In addition to the first cohort of approximately 650 subjects, a separate validation cohort of approximately 130 different subjects was used. The genetic ancestry cluster associated with self-reported Caucasian donors included 80% to 90% of the 398 genotyped donors. Approximately 300 gigabases of sequencing data and approximately 93 million unique TCR sequences were included in an early release covering several hundred HLA-typed donors. Every repertoire in the discovery cohort had been generated on one and the same sequencing platform. The later analysis used no new phenotypic data to find candidate immune exposures, relying instead on TCR beta sequences and their occurrence across donors. Among approximately 370 genotyped donors of the cohort, an average of roughly 230,000 unique TCR beta nucleotide sequences was sequenced per donor, of which about 19% were non-productive. To decide whether each TCR beta V gene segment behaved as functional or pseudogenic, an earlier analysis of nearly 600 of the donors relied on high-throughput TCR beta sequencing. A later analysis re-examined previously published TCR beta repertoires from 500 to 700 donors and added high-resolution HLA genotyping to investigate patterns of TCR occurrence. The study combined high-throughput TCR immunosequencing, statistical association of individual TCRs with disease status, and machine learning to predict cytomegalovirus infection status. The study aimed to test whether cataloging public T cell receptors could reveal signatures of past pathogen exposure. Donor age, sex, ethnicity and CMV serostatus were compiled together with the repertoire data.

The cohort comprised several hundred healthy bone marrow donors. Cohort members were all nominally healthy when sampled, although unrecorded immune exposures were likely present. The donor tested CMV seronegative, placing the donor among the 350 to 400 seronegative members of the cohort. Each donor provided a peripheral blood sample, and peripheral blood mononuclear cells were used for TCR beta sequencing. Genomic DNA was extracted from the blood cell samples with the Qiagen DNeasy Blood Extraction Kit. The library was produced with the immunoSEQ multiplex PCR assay. For the multiplex PCR, a mixture combining 60 forward primers for TCR Vbeta segments and 13 reverse primers for TCR Jbeta segments was used. Amplification of the CDR3 region of rearranged TCR beta genes was performed with a multiplex PCR assay on genomic DNA. On the Illumina HiSeq System, the amplified TCR beta libraries were sequenced as 87-base-pair reads. The paper's data handling went like this. Across the 500 to 850 repertoires, a later analysis counted some 81 million unique TCR beta chains, roughly 11 million of which were shared by at least two donors. To remove PCR and sequencing errors, raw reads were error-corrected and collapsed into unique sequences using a nearest-neighbor algorithm that merged closely related sequences. V, D and J gene segments were assigned by aligning CDR3 sequences to IMGT reference sequences. For a sequence to be retained, a match of at least six nucleotides was required to both a V gene segment and a J gene segment. Rearrangements were classified as productive when the CDR3 lacked stop codons and remained in frame with V and J, and all other rearrangements were classified as non-productive. Following IMGT convention, CDR3 was defined as the stretch from the second conserved V-encoded cysteine to the conserved J-encoded phenylalanine. Sequences without an unambiguous match to a single V gene segment were excluded from the earlier analysis of about 630 of the donors. In an earlier analysis of approximately 560 of the donors, a V segment was called functional when productive rearrangements were above 56.7%, and segregating when the standard deviation between donors exceeded 5%. A statistical classification framework was developed to diagnose cytomegalovirus status using the catalog of TCR beta chain sequences. V and J gene assignment, in a later analysis, came from comparing TCR nucleotide sequences with IMGT/GENE-DB human TR gene sequences. Using the TCRdist pipeline, a later analysis assigned CDR3 sequences along with most-parsimonious VDJ recombination scenarios. In a later analysis, each TCR beta chain was defined by its CDR3 amino acid sequence together with its V-gene family, and reads lacking a unique V-gene family were excluded. In a later analysis, fewer than 600 highly shared, low-generation-probability nucleotide sequences were removed to address suspected cross-contamination and a sequencing artifact. In a later analysis, a clonal expansion index for each public chain was calculated from normalized within-repertoire ranks of inferred template counts. Generation probabilities in a later analysis came from a VDJ recombination model fitted to out-of-frame rearrangements, and those results were checked against IGoR. In a later analysis, hypergeometric tests were used to score TCR-TCR, TCR-HLA and TCR-CMV co-occurrence, with a repertoire-size bias correction applied to TCR pairs. To estimate false discovery rates, a later analysis permuted the HLA or CMV assignments 20 times. In a later analysis, co-occurring TCRs were grouped using DBSCAN, with TCRdist sequence similarity added in when clustering inside HLA-allele-positive subsets. Co-occurrence clustering excluded repertoires with fewer than 30,000 or more than 120,000 public chains, plus five with anomalous nucleotide sharing. TCRdb mirrors the immuneACCESS table, restricted to in-frame sequences. Some clones are absent from its copies; in checked studies, under half trace to an unresolved V gene, and the reason for the others is unknown. V and J calls plus clone size are reproduced from that table; the DNA served to infer D and trimming. Recorded for this sample are about 64,000 clones; about 85% of them occurred a single time. The ten biggest clones cover about 10% of the sample.

Study-wide findings and limitations: Because HLA typing was missing for some donors at each locus, association tests included only the typed subset. In this cohort, only TCR beta chains were sequenced, and detectable features were limited by the absence of alpha or paired-chain data. At a false discovery rate of 0.05, a later analysis linked 16,951 TCR beta sequences to specific HLA alleles. Because the 87-base-pair reads could not distinguish some IMGT-functional V segments, including TRBV6-2 and TRBV6-3, those segments were excluded. Compared with the roughly 720-donor mean, donors in an Asian-associated ancestry cluster had fewer N-insertions in productive TCRs, according to a later genetic analysis. A later analysis found that HLA-associated TCR beta chains were more clonally expanded and had lower generation probabilities than equally common non-associated chains. Several of the top co-occurrence clusters appeared to be linked to parvovirus B19, influenza, CMV and Epstein-Barr virus, according to a later analysis. The earlier analysis of 587 of the donors excluded roughly 17 rarely observed V segments, including chromosome 9 orphons, because counts were too low. Most TCR sequences were observed very rarely across donors, whereas some public TCRs were present in many individuals. A further reported finding was that TCR beta sequences accurately predicted the HLA-A and HLA-B alleles for most subjects in the first cohort. Roughly uniform sequencing depth across donors was assumed in presence/absence analyses, although this assumption may not hold. According to a later analysis, most CMV-associated TCR beta chains appeared to be HLA-restricted, and the HLA associations seemed to be driven largely by CMV exposure. In an earlier analysis of 587 of the donors, most TCR beta V segments appeared in productive rearrangements about 87% or about 30% of the time, broadly matching IMGT annotations. Linkage disequilibrium might explain the correlated functional status among segregating V segments, but an unknown experimental factor could not be excluded. When HLA alleles, especially DR and DQ, strongly co-occurred, TCR associations were difficult to assign to individual alleles. The authors suggested that the approach could potentially be extended to other disease states and immunological phenotypes. The study gave a list of over 150 TCR beta chains associated with cytomegalovirus. A later analysis found that TCR association rates varied across HLA loci, with DRB1 alleles showing the most associated TCRs and HLA-C alleles the fewest. An association between a missense DCLRE1C variant and V-gene and J-gene trimming of TCR beta chains was found in a later genetic analysis and replicated in an independent cohort. CMV serostatus was the only immune exposure information available for the cohort. Cytomegalovirus status was reported to be diagnosed by the classifier with high specificity and sensitivity in both the original and validation cohorts. A cluster of highly shared sequence variants was judged likely to be a technical artifact of the sequencing pipeline. A few of the identified cytomegalovirus-associated TCR beta chains were confirmed in vitro to be specific for cytomegalovirus antigens.

A word on this clone: The antigen this receptor binds is unknown. Per-base qualities were not stored, and no clone one base away is much larger.

Trimming removed 5 bases from V and 3 bases from J; the gene matches leave 3 bases unexplained. From the cysteine through the phenylalanine, the CDR3 covers 13 amino acids. Of all the DNA, just the CDR3 is kept, 39 bases in frame from base 1. CDR1 and CDR2 (SEHNR, FQNEAQ) derive from the germline V gene (reference sequence). Recombination connected TRBV7-9 to TRBJ2-5; 7 bases in the junction line up with TRBD1. The sample was PBMCs. The sequence came from a female donor in good health and CMV-seronegative. The CDR3 region: CASSAGTEETQYF. The DNA sequence reads TGTGCCAGCAGCGCCGGGACAGAAGAGACCCAGTACTTC.